This record concerns one TCR beta chain sequence. Its target is unknown. The V gene's germline CDR1 is MNHEY and CDR2 SMNVEV (reference sequence). Germline trimming cut 8 bases from V and 2 bases from J; bases unmatched to any gene: 12. There are 15 residues in the CDR3. This entry belongs to a study of shared clonotypes between healthy human individuals. The study, taken as a whole, reports: Generation probabilities of non-shared clonotypes were lower (relative to those shared by all four donors). Enrolling few donors narrowed the genetic and exposure-history diversity that was represented.

The naive CD8 subset, CD45RO-negative cells positively selected for CCR7, excluded terminally differentiated effector memory CD45RA+ cells. Assay used: immunoSEQ multiplex PCR; TCRdb lists only in-frame clones, some missing. This sample has hundreds of thousands of clones, with roughly 98% found just once. V usage is TRBV27 and J usage is TRBJ2-7; 7 nucleotides match TRBD2. Sample: naive CD8+ T cells sorted from blood. This sequence was found in a man between 25 and 39 years old in good health. The CDR3 region is CASRISAGQAYEQYF. The CDR3 DNA follows: TGTGCCAGCCGCATCTCAGCGGGGCAAGCCTACGAGCAGTACTTC.